What follows is one T cell receptor (beta chain) and its context. Its antigen is not known. The record originates from a study of Graves' ophthalmopathy and Graves' hyperthyroidism. Study summary: Samples of peripheral blood were obtained at initial diagnosis, prior to treatment of any kind.

As the template, RNA transcripts were used to amplify TCR beta CDR3 regions. The authors performed first-round RT-PCR with HTBI primers and then a second-round multiplex PCR. MiXCR was run by TCRdb on the multiplex PCR reads, yielding one entry per CDR3 protein. The sample lists some 160,000 distinct CDR3 sequences; 35% to 50% were seen once. The CDR3 consists of 15 residues. Germline V gene data show CDR1 as LNHDA and CDR2 as SQIVND (reference sequence). Trimming shortened V by 1 base and J by 5 bases, and 14 bases separated the two germline ends. Study results and limitations: Using a 13-signature model, the authors split ophthalmopathy from stable hyperthyroidism, with around 85% sensitivity and 81.08% specificity.

The chain links TRBV19 to TRBJ2-5; possible D gene TRBD2, 6 bases. The sequence came from a man in his thirties or forties with Graves' ophthalmopathy. The material sequenced was peripheral blood. The CDR3: CASSIGGVTGETQYF. In nucleotides, the CDR3 is TGTGCCAGTAGTATAGGCGGGGTGACGGGTGAGACCCAGTACTTC.